This T cell receptor beta chain was profiled in a study of OX40 agonist ivuxolimab in advanced cancers. Study information: Across the patients, intravenous ivuxolimab was delivered every 2 weeks at 0.01 to 10 mg/kg. General observations from the study: Both CD4+ and CD8+ T cell populations in blood had undergone clonal expansion by week 6 at 0.1 to 3.0 mg/kg. More expanded clones were seen, on average, in CD8+ T cells than in CD4+.

Germline lookup yields CDR1 LNHDA and CDR2 SQIVND (reference sequence). This CDR3 spans 12 amino acids. The ends were cut back, 5 bases at V and 8 bases at J, with 12 bases in the middle. Sequencing used immunoSEQ multiplex PCR; TCRdb keeps in-frame clones, though not all of them. The sample contains about 8,000 clones, 86% of which appear only once. This clone was seen once. The antigen remains unidentified. V is TRBV19 and J is TRBJ1-2; D call uncertain. The sequence was collected from an adult with an advanced solid tumor such as melanoma, head and neck, liver or kidney cancer. The sequenced sample was CD4+ or CD8+ T cells sorted from blood, obtained in a trial of the OX40 agonist ivuxolimab. CDR3 loop: CASSLTYWGYTF. The DNA of the CDR3 is TGTGCCAGTAGTCTCACGTACTGGGGCTACACCTTC.